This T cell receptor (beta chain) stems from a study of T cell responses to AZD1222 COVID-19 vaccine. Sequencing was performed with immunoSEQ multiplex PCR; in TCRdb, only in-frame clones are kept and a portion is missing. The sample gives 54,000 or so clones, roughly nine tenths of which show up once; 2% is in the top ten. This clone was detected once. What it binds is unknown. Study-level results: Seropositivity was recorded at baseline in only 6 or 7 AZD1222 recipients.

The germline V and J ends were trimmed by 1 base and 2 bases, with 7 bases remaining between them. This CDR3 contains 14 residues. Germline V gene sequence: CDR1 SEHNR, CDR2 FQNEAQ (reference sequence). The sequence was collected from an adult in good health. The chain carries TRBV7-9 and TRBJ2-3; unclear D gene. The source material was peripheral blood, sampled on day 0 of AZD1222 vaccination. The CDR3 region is CASSLGPSTDTQYF. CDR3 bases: TGTGCCAGCAGCTTAGGGCCTTCCACAGATACGCAGTATTTT.